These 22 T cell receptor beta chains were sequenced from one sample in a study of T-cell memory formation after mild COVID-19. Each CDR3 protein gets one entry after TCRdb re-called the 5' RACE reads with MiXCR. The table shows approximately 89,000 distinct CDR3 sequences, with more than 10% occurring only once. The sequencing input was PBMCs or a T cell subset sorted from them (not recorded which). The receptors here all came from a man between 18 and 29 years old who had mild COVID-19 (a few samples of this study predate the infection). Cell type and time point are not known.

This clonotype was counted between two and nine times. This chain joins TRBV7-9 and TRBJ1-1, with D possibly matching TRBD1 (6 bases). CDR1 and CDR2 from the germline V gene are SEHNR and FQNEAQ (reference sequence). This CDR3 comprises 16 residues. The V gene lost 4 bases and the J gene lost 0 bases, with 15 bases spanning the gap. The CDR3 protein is CASSSNRESVNTEAFF. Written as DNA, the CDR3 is TGTGCCAGCAGCTCAAACAGGGAGTCGGTGAACACTGAAGCTTTCTTT.

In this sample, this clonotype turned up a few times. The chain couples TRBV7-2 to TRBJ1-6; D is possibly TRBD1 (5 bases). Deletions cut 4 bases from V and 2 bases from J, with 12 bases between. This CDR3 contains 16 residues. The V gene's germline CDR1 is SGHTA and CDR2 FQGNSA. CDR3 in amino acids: CASSSGPAAYNSPLHF. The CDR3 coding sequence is TGTGCCAGCAGCTCGGGGCCGGCAGCCTATAATTCACCCCTCCACTTT.

As DNA, the CDR3 is TGTGCCAGCTCGCCGGACTGGAGCTATGGCTACACCTTC. It specifies CASSPDWSYGYTF. The chain employs TRBV18 and TRBJ1-2; D call uncertain. The CDR3 totals 13 residues. Germline CDR1 and CDR2: KGHSH and LQKENI. V lost 6 bases and J 4 bases, leaving 12 bases between the germline ends.

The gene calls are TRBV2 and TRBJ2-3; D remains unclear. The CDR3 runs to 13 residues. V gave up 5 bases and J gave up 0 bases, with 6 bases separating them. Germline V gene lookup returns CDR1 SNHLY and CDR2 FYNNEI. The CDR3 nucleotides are TGTGCCAGCAGTTTTGAGAGCACAGATACGCAGTATTTT. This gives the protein CASSFESTDTQYF.

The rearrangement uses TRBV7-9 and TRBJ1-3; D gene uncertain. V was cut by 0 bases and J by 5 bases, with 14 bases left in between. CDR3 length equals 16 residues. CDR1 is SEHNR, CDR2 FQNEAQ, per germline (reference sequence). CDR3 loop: CASSLAPGDSRNTIYF. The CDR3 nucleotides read TGTGCCAGCAGCTTAGCTCCAGGCGATTCCCGAAACACCATATATTTT.

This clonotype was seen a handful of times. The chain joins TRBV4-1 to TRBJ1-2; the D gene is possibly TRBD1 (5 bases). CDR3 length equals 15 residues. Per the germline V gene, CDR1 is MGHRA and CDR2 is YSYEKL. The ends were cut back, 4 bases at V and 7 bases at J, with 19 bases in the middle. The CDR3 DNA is TGCGCCAGCAGCCCTTCGGACAATTTTCCGGGTGGCTACACCTTC. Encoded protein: CASSPSDNFPGGYTF.

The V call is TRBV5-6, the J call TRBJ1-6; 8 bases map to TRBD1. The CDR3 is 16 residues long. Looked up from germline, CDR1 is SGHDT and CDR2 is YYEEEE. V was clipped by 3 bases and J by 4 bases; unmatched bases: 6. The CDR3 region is CASSSDRVGYNSPLHF. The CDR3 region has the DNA TGTGCCAGCAGCTCGGACAGGGTTGGTTATAATTCACCCCTCCACTTT.

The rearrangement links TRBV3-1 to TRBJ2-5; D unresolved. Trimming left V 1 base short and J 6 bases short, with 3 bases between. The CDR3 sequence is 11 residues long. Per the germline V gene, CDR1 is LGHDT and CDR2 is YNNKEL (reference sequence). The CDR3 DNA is TGTGCCAGCAGCCAAGGGCAGACCCAGTACTTC. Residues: CASSQGQTQYF.

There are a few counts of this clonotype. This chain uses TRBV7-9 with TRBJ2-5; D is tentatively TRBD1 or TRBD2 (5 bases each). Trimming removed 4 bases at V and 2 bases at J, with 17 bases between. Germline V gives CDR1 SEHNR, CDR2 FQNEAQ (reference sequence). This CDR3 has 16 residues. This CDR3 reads CASSSTGTPRQETQYF. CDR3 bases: TGTGCCAGCAGCTCAACCGGGACCCCACGACAAGAGACCCAGTACTTC.

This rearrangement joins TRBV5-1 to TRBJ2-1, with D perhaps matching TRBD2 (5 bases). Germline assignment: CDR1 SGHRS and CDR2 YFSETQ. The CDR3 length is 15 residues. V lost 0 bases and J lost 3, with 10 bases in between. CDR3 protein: CASSLVQGGYNEQFF. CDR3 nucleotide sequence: TGCGCCAGCAGCTTGGTCCAAGGAGGCTACAATGAGCAGTTCTTC.

The CDR3 protein is CASSLGTSGDNEQFF. The CDR3 DNA reads TGTGCCAGCAGCTTGGGGACGTCTGGAGACAATGAGCAGTTCTTC. This rearrangement joins TRBV7-9 to TRBJ2-1; D could derive from TRBD1 or TRBD2 (5 bases each). There are 15 residues in the CDR3. The V gene's germline CDR1 is SEHNR and CDR2 FQNEAQ (reference sequence). Between the trimmed V and J ends, which lost 3 bases and 5 bases, there was a span of 14 bases.

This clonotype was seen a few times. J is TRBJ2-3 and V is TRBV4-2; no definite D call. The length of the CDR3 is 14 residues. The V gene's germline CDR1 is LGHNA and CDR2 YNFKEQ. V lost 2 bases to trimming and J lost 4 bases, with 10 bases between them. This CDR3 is CASSQSVVADTQYF. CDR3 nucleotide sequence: TGTGCCAGCAGCCAATCGGTGGTAGCAGATACGCAGTATTTT.

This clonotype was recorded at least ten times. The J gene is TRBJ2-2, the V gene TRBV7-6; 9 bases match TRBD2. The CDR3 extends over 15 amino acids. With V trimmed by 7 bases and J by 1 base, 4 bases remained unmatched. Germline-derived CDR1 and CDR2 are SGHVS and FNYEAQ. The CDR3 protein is CASIPSGVNTGELFF. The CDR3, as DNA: TGTGCCAGCATCCCTAGCGGGGTGAACACCGGGGAGCTGTTTTTT.

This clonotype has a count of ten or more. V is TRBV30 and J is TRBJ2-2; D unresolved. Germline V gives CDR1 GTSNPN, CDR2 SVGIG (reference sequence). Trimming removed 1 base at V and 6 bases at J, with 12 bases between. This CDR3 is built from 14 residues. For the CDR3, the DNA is TGTGCCTGGAGTGCGGCTCCGGAGTCCGGGGAGCTGTTTTTT. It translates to CAWSAAPESGELFF.

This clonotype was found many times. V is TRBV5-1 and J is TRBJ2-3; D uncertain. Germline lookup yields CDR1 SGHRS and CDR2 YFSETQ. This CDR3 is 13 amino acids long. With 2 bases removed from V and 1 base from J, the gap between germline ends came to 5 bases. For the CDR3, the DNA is TGCGCCAGCAGCTTCTTCGGCACAGATACGCAGTATTTT. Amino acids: CASSFFGTDTQYF.

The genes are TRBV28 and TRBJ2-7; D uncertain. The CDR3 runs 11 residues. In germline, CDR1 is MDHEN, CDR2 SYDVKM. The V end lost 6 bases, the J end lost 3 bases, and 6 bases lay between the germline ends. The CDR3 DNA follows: TGTGCCAGCAGCGCTAACTACGAGCAGTACGTC. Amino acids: CASSANYEQYV.

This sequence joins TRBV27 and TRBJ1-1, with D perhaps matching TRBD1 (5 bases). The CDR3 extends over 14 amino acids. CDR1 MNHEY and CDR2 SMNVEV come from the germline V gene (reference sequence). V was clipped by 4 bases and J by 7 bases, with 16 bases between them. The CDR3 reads CASSSARASIEAFF. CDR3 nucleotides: TGTGCCAGCAGTTCGGCCAGGGCGAGCATTGAAGCTTTCTTT.

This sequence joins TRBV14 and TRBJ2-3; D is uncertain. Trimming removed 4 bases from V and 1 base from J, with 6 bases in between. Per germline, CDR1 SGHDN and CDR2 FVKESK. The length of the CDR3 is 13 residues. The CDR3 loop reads CASSPRGTDTQYF. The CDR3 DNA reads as TGTGCCAGCAGCCCCCGCGGCACAGATACGCAGTATTTT.

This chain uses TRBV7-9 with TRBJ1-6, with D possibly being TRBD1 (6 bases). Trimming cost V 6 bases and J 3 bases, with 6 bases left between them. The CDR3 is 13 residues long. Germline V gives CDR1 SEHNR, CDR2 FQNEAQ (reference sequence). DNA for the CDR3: TGTGCCAGCAGGGGACACTATAATTCACCCCTCCACTTT. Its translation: CASRGHYNSPLHF.

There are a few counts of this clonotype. The CDR3 region has the DNA TGTGCCAGCAGCTTCTCAGGCGCCGGGGAGCTGTTTTTT. Encoded protein: CASSFSGAGELFF. The chain combines TRBV9 with TRBJ2-2; D not resolved. Trimming shortened V by 4 bases and J by 6 bases, and 10 bases separated the two germline ends. The CDR3 is 13 amino acids. Germline CDR1 reads SGDLS; CDR2 reads YYNGEE.

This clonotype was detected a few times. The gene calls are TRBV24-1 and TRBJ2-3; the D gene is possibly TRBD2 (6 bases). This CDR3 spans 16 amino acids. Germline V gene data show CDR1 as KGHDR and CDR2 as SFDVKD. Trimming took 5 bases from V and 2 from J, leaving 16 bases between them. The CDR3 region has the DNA TGTGCCACCAGTGGACTAGGCCCGCGATACACAGATACGCAGTATTTT. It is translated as CATSGLGPRYTDTQYF.

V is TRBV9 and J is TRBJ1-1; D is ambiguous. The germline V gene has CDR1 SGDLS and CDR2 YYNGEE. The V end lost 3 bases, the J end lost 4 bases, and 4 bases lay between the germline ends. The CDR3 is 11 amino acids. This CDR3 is CASSGATEAFF. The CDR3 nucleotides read TGTGCCAGCAGCGGGGCCACTGAAGCTTTCTTT.